This TCR beta chain was identified in a study of blood T cell repertoires in COVID-19. The overall study: Spain, Italy and the United States supplied samples that represented acute and convalescent COVID-19. Nucleic acid was either cDNA or gDNA, and it came from T cells, B-cell-depleted T cells, or PBMCs.

Per the original methods: Reference gene primer amplification gave estimated nucleated cell counts. The data were produced by immunoSEQ multiplex PCR, yet TCRdb's version contains in-frame clones alone and is incomplete. V and J calls plus clone size are reproduced from that table; the DNA served to infer D and trimming. The repertoire holds approximately 160,000 clones, 84% seen once, with 13% to 15% in the top ten. CDR3 length: 14 amino acids. Trimming removed 4 bases from V and 2 bases from J, with 12 bases in between. Germline V lookup: CDR1 LNHDA, CDR2 SQIVND (reference sequence). The receptor was isolated from a man younger than 35 with active or convalescent COVID-19. The sequenced sample consisted of peripheral blood. The chain links TRBV19 to TRBJ2-7; a weak D match, TRBD2 (6 bases). This CDR3 is CASSTPGTAYEQYF. The CDR3 DNA sequence: TGTGCCAGTAGTACCCCAGGGACTGCCTACGAGCAGTACTTC.